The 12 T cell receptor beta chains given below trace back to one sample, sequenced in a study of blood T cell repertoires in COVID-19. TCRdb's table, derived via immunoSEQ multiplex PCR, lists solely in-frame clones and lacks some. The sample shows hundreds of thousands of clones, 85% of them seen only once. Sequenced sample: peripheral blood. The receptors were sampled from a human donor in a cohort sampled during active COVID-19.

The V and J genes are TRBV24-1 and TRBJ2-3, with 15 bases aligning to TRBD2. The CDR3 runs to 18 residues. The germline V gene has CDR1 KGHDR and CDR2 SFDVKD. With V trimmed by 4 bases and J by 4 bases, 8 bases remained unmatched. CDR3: CATSDPGTSGGNSDTQYF. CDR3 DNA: TGTGCCACCAGTGACCCCGGGACTAGCGGGGGGAACTCAGATACGCAGTATTTT.

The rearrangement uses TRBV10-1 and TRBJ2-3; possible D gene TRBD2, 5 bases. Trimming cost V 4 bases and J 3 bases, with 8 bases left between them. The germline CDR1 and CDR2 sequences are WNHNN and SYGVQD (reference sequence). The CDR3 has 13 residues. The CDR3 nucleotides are TGCGCCAGCAGTGGAGGGAAAACAGATACGCAGTATTTT. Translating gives CASSGGKTDTQYF.

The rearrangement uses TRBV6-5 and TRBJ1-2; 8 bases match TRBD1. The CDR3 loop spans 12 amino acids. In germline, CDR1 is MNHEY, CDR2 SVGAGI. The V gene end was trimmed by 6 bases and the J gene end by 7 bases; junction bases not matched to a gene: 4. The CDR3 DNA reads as TGTGCCAGCAGCGACAGGGGCGGTGGCTACACCTTC. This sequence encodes CASSDRGGGYTF.

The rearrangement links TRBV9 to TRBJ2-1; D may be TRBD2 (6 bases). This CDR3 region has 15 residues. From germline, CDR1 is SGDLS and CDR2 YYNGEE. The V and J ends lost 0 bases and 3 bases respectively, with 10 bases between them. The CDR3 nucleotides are TGTGCCAGCAGCGTAGGGCGGGGCAACTACAATGAGCAGTTCTTC. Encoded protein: CASSVGRGNYNEQFF.

CDR3 residues: CASSFYNDRGTYNEQFF. Here the CDR3 DNA reads TGTGCCAGCAGCTTCTATAACGACAGGGGTACCTACAATGAGCAGTTCTTC. The chain is built from TRBV5-6 and TRBJ2-1; TRBD1 agrees at 8 bases. CDR3 length equals 17 residues. Germline CDR1 is SGHDT and CDR2 is YYEEEE. Trimming took 2 bases from V and 2 from J; bases not matched to a gene: 9.

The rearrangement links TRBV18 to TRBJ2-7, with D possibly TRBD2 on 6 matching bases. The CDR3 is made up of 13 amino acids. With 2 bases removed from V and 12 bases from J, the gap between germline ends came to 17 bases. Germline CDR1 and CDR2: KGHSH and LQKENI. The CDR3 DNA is TGTGCCAGCTCACCATTGCCGAATAAGGGACTGTACTTC. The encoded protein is CASSPLPNKGLYF.

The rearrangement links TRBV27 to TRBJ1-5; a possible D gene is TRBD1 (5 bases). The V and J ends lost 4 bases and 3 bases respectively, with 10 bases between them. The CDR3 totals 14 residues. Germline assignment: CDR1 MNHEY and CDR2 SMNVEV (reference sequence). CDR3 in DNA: TGTGCCAGCAGTTATAAGGGGTCCAATCAGCCCCAGCATTTT. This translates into CASSYKGSNQPQHF.

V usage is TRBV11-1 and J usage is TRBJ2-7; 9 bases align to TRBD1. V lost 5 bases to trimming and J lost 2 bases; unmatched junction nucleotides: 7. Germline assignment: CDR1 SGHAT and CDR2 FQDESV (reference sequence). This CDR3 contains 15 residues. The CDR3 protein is CASSPLQGATYEQYF. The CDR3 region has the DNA TGTGCCAGCAGCCCGCTACAGGGGGCCACCTACGAGCAGTACTTC.

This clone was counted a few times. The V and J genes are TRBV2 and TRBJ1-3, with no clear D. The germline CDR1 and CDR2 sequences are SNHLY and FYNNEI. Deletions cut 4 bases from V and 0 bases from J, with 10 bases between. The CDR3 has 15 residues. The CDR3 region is CASSVNIISGNTIYF. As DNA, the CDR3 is TGTGCCAGCAGTGTTAACATAATCTCTGGAAACACCATATATTTT.

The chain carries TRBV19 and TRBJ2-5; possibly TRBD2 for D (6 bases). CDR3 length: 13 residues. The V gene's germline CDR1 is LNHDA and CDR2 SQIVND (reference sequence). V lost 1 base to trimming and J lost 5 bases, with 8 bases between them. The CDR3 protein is CASSIGLAETQYF. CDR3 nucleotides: TGTGCCAGTAGTATAGGCCTAGCGGAGACCCAGTACTTC.

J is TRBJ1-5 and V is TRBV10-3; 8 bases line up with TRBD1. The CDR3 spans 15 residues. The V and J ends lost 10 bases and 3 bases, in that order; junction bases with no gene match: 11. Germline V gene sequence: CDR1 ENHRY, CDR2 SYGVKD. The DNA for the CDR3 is TGTGCCACCGCGACCGGACAGGGTAACAATCAGCCCCAGCATTTT. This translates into CATATGQGNNQPQHF.

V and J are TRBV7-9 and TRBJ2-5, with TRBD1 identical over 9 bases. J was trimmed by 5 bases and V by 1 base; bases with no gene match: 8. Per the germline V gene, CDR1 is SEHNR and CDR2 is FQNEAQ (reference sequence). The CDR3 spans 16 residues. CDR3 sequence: CASSLVAGQGEETQYF. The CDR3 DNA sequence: TGTGCCAGCAGCTTAGTGGCGGGACAGGGCGAGGAGACCCAGTACTTC.